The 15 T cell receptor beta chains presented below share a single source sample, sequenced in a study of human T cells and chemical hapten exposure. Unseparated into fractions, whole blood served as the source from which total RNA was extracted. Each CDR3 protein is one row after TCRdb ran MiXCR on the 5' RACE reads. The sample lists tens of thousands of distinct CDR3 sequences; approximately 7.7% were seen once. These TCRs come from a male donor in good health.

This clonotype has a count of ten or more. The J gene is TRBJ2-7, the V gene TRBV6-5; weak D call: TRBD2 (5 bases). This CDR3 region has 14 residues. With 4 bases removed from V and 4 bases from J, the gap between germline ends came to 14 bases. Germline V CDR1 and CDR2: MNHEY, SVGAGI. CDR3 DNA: TGTGCCAGCAGTTCGCTGTCATCGGGGTACGAGCAGTACTTC. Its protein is CASSSLSSGYEQYF.

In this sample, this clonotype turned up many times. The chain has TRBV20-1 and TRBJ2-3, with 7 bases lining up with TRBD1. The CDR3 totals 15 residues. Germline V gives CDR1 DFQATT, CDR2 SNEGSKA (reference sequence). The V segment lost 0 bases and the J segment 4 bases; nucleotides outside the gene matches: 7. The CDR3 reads CSARDKRQGADTQYF. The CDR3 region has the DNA TGCAGTGCTAGAGATAAACGGCAGGGGGCAGATACGCAGTATTTT.

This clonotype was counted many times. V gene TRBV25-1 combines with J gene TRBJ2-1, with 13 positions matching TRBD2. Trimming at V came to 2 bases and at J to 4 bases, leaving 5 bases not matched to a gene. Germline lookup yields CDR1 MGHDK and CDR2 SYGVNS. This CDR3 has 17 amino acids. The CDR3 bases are TGTGCCAGCAGTGAACTCGGACTAGCGGGGGCATACAATGAGCAGTTCTTC. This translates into CASSELGLAGAYNEQFF.

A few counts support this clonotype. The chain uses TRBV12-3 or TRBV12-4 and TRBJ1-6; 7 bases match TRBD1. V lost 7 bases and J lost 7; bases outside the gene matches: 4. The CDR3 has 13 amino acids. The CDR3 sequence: CASTGTENSPLHF. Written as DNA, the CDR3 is TGTGCCAGCACGGGGACAGAAAATTCACCCCTCCACTTT.

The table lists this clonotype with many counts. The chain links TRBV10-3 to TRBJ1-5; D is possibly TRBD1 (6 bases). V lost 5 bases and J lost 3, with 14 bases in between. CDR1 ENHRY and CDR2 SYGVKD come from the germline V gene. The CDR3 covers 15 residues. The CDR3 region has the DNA TGTGCCATCAGTCCAGGGGAGGGAGCCAATCAGCCCCAGCATTTT. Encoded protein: CAISPGEGANQPQHF.

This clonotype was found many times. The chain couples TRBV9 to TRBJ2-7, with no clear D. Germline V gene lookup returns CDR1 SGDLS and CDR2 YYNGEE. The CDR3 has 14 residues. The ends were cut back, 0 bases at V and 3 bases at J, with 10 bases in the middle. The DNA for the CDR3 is TGTGCCAGCAGCGTAGGCGAGAATAGCTACGAGCAGTACTTC. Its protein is CASSVGENSYEQYF.

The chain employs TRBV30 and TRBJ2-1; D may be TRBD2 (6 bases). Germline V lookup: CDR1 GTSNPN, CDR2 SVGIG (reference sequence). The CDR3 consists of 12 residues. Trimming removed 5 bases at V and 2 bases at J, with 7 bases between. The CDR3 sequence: CAWAGPYNEQFF. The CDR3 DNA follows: TGTGCCTGGGCGGGACCCTACAATGAGCAGTTCTTC.

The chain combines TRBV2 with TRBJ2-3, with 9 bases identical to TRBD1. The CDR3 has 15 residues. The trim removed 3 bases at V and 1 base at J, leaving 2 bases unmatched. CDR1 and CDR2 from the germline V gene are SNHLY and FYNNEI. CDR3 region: CASSEDRGRTDTQYF. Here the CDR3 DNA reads TGTGCCAGCAGTGAGGACAGGGGCCGCACAGATACGCAGTATTTT.

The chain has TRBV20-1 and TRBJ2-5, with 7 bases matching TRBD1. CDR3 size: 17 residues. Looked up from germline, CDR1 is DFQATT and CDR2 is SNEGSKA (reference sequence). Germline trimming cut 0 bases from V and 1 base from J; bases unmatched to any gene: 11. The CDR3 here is CSARDTTGSIGQETQYF. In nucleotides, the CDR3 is TGCAGTGCTAGAGATACGACAGGGTCGATCGGCCAAGAGACCCAGTACTTC.

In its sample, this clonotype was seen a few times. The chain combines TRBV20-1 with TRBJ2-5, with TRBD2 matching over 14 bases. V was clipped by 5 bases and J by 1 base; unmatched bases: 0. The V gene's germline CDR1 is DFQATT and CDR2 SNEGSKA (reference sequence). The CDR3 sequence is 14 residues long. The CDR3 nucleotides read TGCAGTGCTGGGACTAGCGGGAGCCAAGAGACCCAGTACTTC. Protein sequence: CSAGTSGSQETQYF.

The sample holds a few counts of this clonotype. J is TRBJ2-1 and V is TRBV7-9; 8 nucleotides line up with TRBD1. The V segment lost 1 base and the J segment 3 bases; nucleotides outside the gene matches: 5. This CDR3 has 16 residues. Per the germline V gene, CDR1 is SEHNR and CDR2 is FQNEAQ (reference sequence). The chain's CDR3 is CASSLGQGTIYNEQFF. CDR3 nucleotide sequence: TGTGCCAGCAGCTTAGGACAGGGGACCATCTACAATGAGCAGTTCTTC.

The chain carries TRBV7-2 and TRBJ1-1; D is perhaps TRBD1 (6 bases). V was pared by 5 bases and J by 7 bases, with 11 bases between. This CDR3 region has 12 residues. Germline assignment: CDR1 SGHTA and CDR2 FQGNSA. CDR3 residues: CASSPTGIEAFF. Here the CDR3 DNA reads TGTGCCAGCAGCCCGACAGGAATTGAAGCTTTCTTT.

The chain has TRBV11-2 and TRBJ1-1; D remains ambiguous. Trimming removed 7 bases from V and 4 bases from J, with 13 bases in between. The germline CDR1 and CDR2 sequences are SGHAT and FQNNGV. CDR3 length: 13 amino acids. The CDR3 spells CASIPDSSTEAFF. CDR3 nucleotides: TGTGCCAGCATCCCAGACTCGTCCACTGAAGCTTTCTTT.

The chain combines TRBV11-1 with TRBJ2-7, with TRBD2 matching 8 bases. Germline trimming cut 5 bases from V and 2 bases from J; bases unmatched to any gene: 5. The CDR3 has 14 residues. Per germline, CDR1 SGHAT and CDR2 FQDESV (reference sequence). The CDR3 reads CASSPDGRAYEQYF. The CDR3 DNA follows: TGTGCCAGCAGCCCCGACGGGAGGGCCTACGAGCAGTACTTC. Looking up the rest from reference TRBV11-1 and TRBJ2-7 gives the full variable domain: EAEVAQSPRYKITEKSQAVAFWCDPISGHATLYWYRQILGQGPELLVQFQDESVVDDSQLPKDRFSAERLKGVDSTLKIQPAELGDSAMYLCASSPDGRAYEQYFGPGTRLTVT.

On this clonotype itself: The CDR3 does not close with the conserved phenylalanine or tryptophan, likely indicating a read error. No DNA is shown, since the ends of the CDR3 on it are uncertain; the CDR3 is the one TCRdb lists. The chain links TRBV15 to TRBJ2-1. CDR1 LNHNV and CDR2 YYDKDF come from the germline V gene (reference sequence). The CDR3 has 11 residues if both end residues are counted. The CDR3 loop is CATSRDRDWHL.